These T cell receptor beta chains were read from a single sample in a study of multiple sclerosis patients with progressive multifocal leukoencephalopathy. Clones were read by immunoSEQ multiplex PCR, and TCRdb kept only the in-frame ones, dropping some. The sample has tens of thousands of clones; around 92% are singletons. The source was PBMCs, collected from a patient treated with natalizumab. These receptors all come from a human donor with multiple sclerosis. Both conserved end residues are part of each CDR3. Each record gives: J gene, clone size, D gene, V gene, CDR3 DNA, CDR3 protein. The D gene is left open where the match is weak. Size is stated for part of the rows, as once, few or many counts, or as a class when the clone is expanded.

j_call: TRBJ2-1
clone_size: -
d_call: -
v_call: TRBV29-1
cdr3_nt: TGCAGCGTTGAGGGGGGTGGGAATGAGCAGTTCTTC
cdr3_aa: CSVEGGGNEQFF

j_call: TRBJ1-1
clone_size: -
d_call: -
v_call: TRBV7-9
cdr3_nt: TGTGCCAGCAGCTCCGAGGGGTTTGAGAACACTGAAGCTTTCTTT
cdr3_aa: CASSSEGFENTEAFF

j_call: TRBJ1-4
clone_size: -
d_call: -
v_call: TRBV6-5
cdr3_nt: TGTGCCAGCAGTCCCCGGGAGTCAACTAATGAAAAACTGTTTTTT
cdr3_aa: CASSPRESTNEKLFF

j_call: TRBJ2-1
clone_size: -
d_call: TRBD2
v_call: TRBV5-1
cdr3_nt: TGCGCCAGCAGCCCAGACCTGGCGGGAGGGGCTGAGCAGTTCTTC
cdr3_aa: CASSPDLAGGAEQFF

j_call: TRBJ1-1
clone_size: -
d_call: TRBD1
v_call: TRBV9
cdr3_nt: TGTGCCAGCAGCCTTGAACAGGGGACGAACACTGAAGCTTTCTTT
cdr3_aa: CASSLEQGTNTEAFF

j_call: TRBJ1-2
clone_size: -
d_call: -
v_call: TRBV25-1
cdr3_nt: TGTGCCAGCAGTGATCGCAGCTATGGCTACACCTTC
cdr3_aa: CASSDRSYGYTF

j_call: TRBJ2-5
clone_size: -
d_call: TRBD2
v_call: TRBV19
cdr3_nt: TGTGCCAGTAGTATCTCCCTTAAGCGGGAGGGCCGGGAGACCCAGTACTTC
cdr3_aa: CASSISLKREGRETQYF

j_call: TRBJ1-1
clone_size: -
d_call: -
v_call: TRBV19
cdr3_nt: TGTGCCAGTAGTATAATGGACAGGAACACTGAAGCTTTCTTT
cdr3_aa: CASSIMDRNTEAFF

j_call: TRBJ2-7
clone_size: -
d_call: TRBD1
v_call: TRBV2
cdr3_nt: TGTGCCAGCAGTGCCGGGACAGGTAACGAGCAGTACTTC
cdr3_aa: CASSAGTGNEQYF

j_call: TRBJ2-7
clone_size: -
d_call: -
v_call: TRBV5-4
cdr3_nt: TGTGCCAGCAGCTTTGAAGGCTACGAGCAGTACTTC
cdr3_aa: CASSFEGYEQYF

j_call: TRBJ2-1
clone_size: -
d_call: TRBD2
v_call: TRBV4-3
cdr3_nt: TGCGCCAGCAGCCAAGACAGGTCTACTAGCGGGACGTATGAGCAGTTCTTC
cdr3_aa: CASSQDRSTSGTYEQFF

j_call: TRBJ2-7
clone_size: -
d_call: TRBD1
v_call: TRBV9
cdr3_nt: TGTGCCAGCAGCTCCTACGGGACAGGGTTCTACGAGCAGTACTTC
cdr3_aa: CASSSYGTGFYEQYF

j_call: TRBJ1-1
clone_size: few
d_call: TRBD1
v_call: TRBV4-2
cdr3_nt: TGTGCCAGCAGCCATCCCCGTCTACAGGGGGCAGAGTATGCCACTGAAGCTTTCTTT
cdr3_aa: CASSHPRLQGAEYATEAFF

j_call: TRBJ1-1
clone_size: -
d_call: -
v_call: TRBV6-5
cdr3_nt: TGTGCCAGCAGTTCCCGGGGAACACAGGGAGGGACTGAAGCTTTCTTT
cdr3_aa: CASSSRGTQGGTEAFF

j_call: TRBJ2-7
clone_size: few
d_call: TRBD1
v_call: TRBV2
cdr3_nt: TGTGCCAGCAGTAGGGGACAGATCTACGAGCAGTACTTC
cdr3_aa: CASSRGQIYEQYF

j_call: TRBJ2-2
clone_size: -
d_call: TRBD1
v_call: TRBV29-1
cdr3_nt: TGCAGCGTTCTGAACAGGGGGCTTACCGCGAACACCGGGGAGCTGTTTTTT
cdr3_aa: CSVLNRGLTANTGELFF

j_call: TRBJ2-7
clone_size: -
d_call: TRBD2
v_call: TRBV9
cdr3_nt: TGTGCCAGCAGCGTAAGGAGCGGGAGCTCCTACGAGCAGTACTTC
cdr3_aa: CASSVRSGSSYEQYF

j_call: TRBJ2-3
clone_size: -
d_call: TRBD1
v_call: TRBV28
cdr3_nt: TGTGCCAGCAGCTCGATGGGACAGGGAACAGATACGCAGTATTTT
cdr3_aa: CASSSMGQGTDTQYF

j_call: TRBJ1-2
clone_size: few
d_call: -
v_call: TRBV6-1
cdr3_nt: TGTGCCAGCAGTACCGGTGGGAGGGGGACCGGCTACACCTTC
cdr3_aa: CASSTGGRGTGYTF

j_call: TRBJ1-5
clone_size: -
d_call: -
v_call: TRBV7-2
cdr3_nt: TGTGCCAGCAGCCCGGACAGCAATCAGCCCCAGCATTTT
cdr3_aa: CASSPDSNQPQHF

j_call: TRBJ2-2
clone_size: -
d_call: -
v_call: TRBV18
cdr3_nt: TGTGCCAGCTCACACCGGGACACCTACACCGGGGAGCTGTTTTTT
cdr3_aa: CASSHRDTYTGELFF

j_call: TRBJ2-7
clone_size: -
d_call: TRBD2
v_call: TRBV11-2
cdr3_nt: TGTGCCAGCAGCTTCCCATTGGGCGGGAGACGGCACGAGCAGTACTTC
cdr3_aa: CASSFPLGGRRHEQYF

j_call: TRBJ2-7
clone_size: -
d_call: -
v_call: TRBV11-2
cdr3_nt: TGTGCCAGCAGTCGCTATGGGGAGCAGTACTTC
cdr3_aa: CASSRYGEQYF

j_call: TRBJ2-1
clone_size: -
d_call: -
v_call: TRBV12-5
cdr3_nt: TGTGCTAGTGGCCCCCGACAGAATGAGCAGTTCTTC
cdr3_aa: CASGPRQNEQFF

j_call: TRBJ2-7
clone_size: -
d_call: -
v_call: TRBV7-7
cdr3_nt: TGTGCCAGCAGCTTAGCGGCAGGGGGGAACTACGAGCAGTACTTC
cdr3_aa: CASSLAAGGNYEQYF

j_call: TRBJ2-7
clone_size: -
d_call: TRBD2
v_call: TRBV12-5
cdr3_nt: TGTGCTAGTGGTTTGGGGACTAGCGGGAGACACGAGCAGTACTTC
cdr3_aa: CASGLGTSGRHEQYF

j_call: TRBJ1-5
clone_size: -
d_call: -
v_call: TRBV7-9
cdr3_nt: TGTGCCAGCAGCTTAGGGTCCGGGGGAGGGCTGTATCAGCCCCAGCATTTT
cdr3_aa: CASSLGSGGGLYQPQHF

j_call: TRBJ2-2
clone_size: few
d_call: -
v_call: TRBV9
cdr3_nt: TGTGCCAGCAGCAAAGCCGGGACCCTCACCGGGGAGCTGTTTTTT
cdr3_aa: CASSKAGTLTGELFF

j_call: TRBJ2-1
clone_size: -
d_call: -
v_call: TRBV21-1
cdr3_nt: TGTGCCAGCAGCAACTCTCCCCGTCGACAGGGAAGCAGGTCCTACAATGAGCAGTTCTTC
cdr3_aa: CASSNSPRRQGSRSYNEQFF

j_call: TRBJ1-5
clone_size: few
d_call: -
v_call: TRBV7-9
cdr3_nt: TGTGCCAGCAGCTCCGACAGCATCAATCAGCCCCAGCATTTT
cdr3_aa: CASSSDSINQPQHF

j_call: TRBJ1-1
clone_size: -
d_call: -
v_call: TRBV6-5
cdr3_nt: TGTGCCAGCAGTTATCGTCACCTCAACACTGAAGCTTTCTTT
cdr3_aa: CASSYRHLNTEAFF

j_call: TRBJ2-1
clone_size: -
d_call: -
v_call: TRBV29-1
cdr3_nt: TGCAGCGCCCGGGTGGGGGAGCAGTTCTTC
cdr3_aa: CSARVGEQFF

j_call: TRBJ2-3
clone_size: -
d_call: TRBD2
v_call: TRBV5-1
cdr3_nt: TGCGCCAGCAGCTCTGGACTAGCGGGCACAGATACGCAGTATTTT
cdr3_aa: CASSSGLAGTDTQYF

j_call: TRBJ1-1
clone_size: -
d_call: -
v_call: TRBV7-2
cdr3_nt: TGTGCCAGCAGTAGACAGAGAAACACTGAAGCTTTCTTT
cdr3_aa: CASSRQRNTEAFF

j_call: TRBJ1-5
clone_size: -
d_call: -
v_call: TRBV9
cdr3_nt: TGTGCCAGCAGCGCCGCCGGGGATAGCAATCAGCCCCAGCATTTT
cdr3_aa: CASSAAGDSNQPQHF

j_call: TRBJ2-7
clone_size: -
d_call: TRBD2
v_call: TRBV28
cdr3_nt: TGTGCCAGCAGTTTATTTAGCGGGGCAAGCTCCTACGAGCAGTACTTC
cdr3_aa: CASSLFSGASSYEQYF

j_call: TRBJ2-7
clone_size: -
d_call: -
v_call: TRBV19
cdr3_nt: TGTGCCAGTAGTATTCGGGTTCCCTACGAGCAGTACTTC
cdr3_aa: CASSIRVPYEQYF

j_call: TRBJ2-4
clone_size: -
d_call: -
v_call: TRBV9
cdr3_nt: TGTGCCAGGCCCAGGAAGTACTTC
cdr3_aa: CARPRKYF

j_call: TRBJ2-1
clone_size: -
d_call: TRBD2
v_call: TRBV6-5
cdr3_nt: TGTGCCAGCAGTTATTGGGCGGGAGCAGTCTACAATGAGCAGTTCTTC
cdr3_aa: CASSYWAGAVYNEQFF

j_call: TRBJ1-2
clone_size: -
d_call: -
v_call: TRBV28
cdr3_nt: TGTGCCAGCAGTCCTCTACCGGGCCGAGGAGTCTATGGCTACACCTTC
cdr3_aa: CASSPLPGRGVYGYTF

j_call: TRBJ2-1
clone_size: once
d_call: -
v_call: TRBV19
cdr3_nt: TGTGCCAGTAGTAGACAGAGGGACAATGAGCAGTTCTTC
cdr3_aa: CASSRQRDNEQFF

j_call: TRBJ1-2
clone_size: few
d_call: TRBD1
v_call: TRBV29-1
cdr3_nt: TGCAGCGTTGGCCGGGACAGGATCTATGGCTACACCTTC
cdr3_aa: CSVGRDRIYGYTF

j_call: TRBJ1-1
clone_size: -
d_call: -
v_call: TRBV11-2
cdr3_nt: TGTGCCAGCAGCTTAGTTTGGACTGAAGCTTTCTTT
cdr3_aa: CASSLVWTEAFF

j_call: TRBJ1-2
clone_size: -
d_call: -
v_call: TRBV19
cdr3_nt: TGTGCCAGTAGTCCCAGGGACATCTATGGCTACACCTTC
cdr3_aa: CASSPRDIYGYTF

j_call: TRBJ2-1
clone_size: -
d_call: TRBD1
v_call: TRBV28
cdr3_nt: TGTGCCACCGGGACAGGGCTATACAATGAGCAGTTCTTC
cdr3_aa: CATGTGLYNEQFF

j_call: TRBJ2-5
clone_size: -
d_call: -
v_call: TRBV5-6
cdr3_nt: TGTGCCAGCAGCCTGGCCGGGGTGACAGTAGAGTTGAAGCAGTACTTC
cdr3_aa: CASSLAGVTVELKQYF